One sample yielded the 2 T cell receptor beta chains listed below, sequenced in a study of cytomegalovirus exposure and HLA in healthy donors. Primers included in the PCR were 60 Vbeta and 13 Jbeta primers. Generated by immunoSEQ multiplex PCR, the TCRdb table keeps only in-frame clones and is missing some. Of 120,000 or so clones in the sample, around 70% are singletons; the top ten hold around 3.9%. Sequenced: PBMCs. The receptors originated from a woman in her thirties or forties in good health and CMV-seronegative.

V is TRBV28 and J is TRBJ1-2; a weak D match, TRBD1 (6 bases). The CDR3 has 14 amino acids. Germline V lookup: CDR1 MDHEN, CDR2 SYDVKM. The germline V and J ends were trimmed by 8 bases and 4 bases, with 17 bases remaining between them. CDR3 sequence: CASRPALGGYGYTF. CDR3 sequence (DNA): TGTGCCAGCCGACCCGCGTTAGGGGGCTATGGCTACACCTTC.

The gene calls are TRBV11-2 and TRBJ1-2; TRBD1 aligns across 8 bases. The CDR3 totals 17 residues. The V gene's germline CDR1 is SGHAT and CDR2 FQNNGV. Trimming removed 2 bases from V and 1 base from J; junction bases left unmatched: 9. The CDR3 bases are TGTGCCAGCAGCTTATCGTCAGGGGGCGCGCATAACTATGGCTACACCTTC. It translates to CASSLSSGGAHNYGYTF.